The 24 T cell receptor beta chains in this list originate from one sample, sequenced in a study of blood T cell repertoires in COVID-19. The repertoire was sequenced with immunoSEQ multiplex PCR; TCRdb's copy has only in-frame clones and lacks some. The sample contains around 150,000 clones, 81% of which appear only once. Sequencing input: peripheral blood. All receptors derive from a woman aged 55-70 years with active or convalescent COVID-19.

The rearrangement joins TRBV19 to TRBJ2-1; 14 bases map to TRBD2. CDR3 length: 15 residues. Losses at the gene ends were 4 bases for V and 7 bases for J; bases not matched to a gene: 3. CDR1 LNHDA and CDR2 SQIVND come from the germline V gene (reference sequence). CDR3 coding DNA: TGTGCCAGTAGTACCCGACTAGCGGGAGGGAATGAGCAGTTCTTC. Protein sequence: CASSTRLAGGNEQFF.

The chain employs TRBV21-1 and TRBJ1-2; TRBD1, the table's D call, lacks a check against the DNA. TRBV21-1 is a pseudogene. The CDR3 has 15 residues. The CDR3 protein is CASSKVWDRDEGYTF. DNA of the CDR3: TGTGCCAGCAGCAAAGTTTGGGACAGGGATGAGGGCTACACCTTC.

The V gene is TRBV6-4, the J gene TRBJ1-5, with a possible D match to TRBD1 (6 bases). The V end was cut by 5 bases, the J end by 5 bases, with 10 bases between. There are 13 residues in the CDR3. CDR1 is MRHNA, CDR2 SNTAGT, per germline. CDR3 bases: TGTGCCAGCAGTAGCAGGGGCGATCAGCCCCAGCATTTT. Its translation is CASSSRGDQPQHF.

The rearrangement links TRBV9 to TRBJ2-1; TRBD2 matches at 13 bases. Germline CDR1 reads SGDLS; CDR2 reads YYNGEE. The CDR3 spans 16 residues. V lost 3 bases, J lost 4 bases, and 4 bases stayed unmatched. The CDR3 bases are TGTGCCAGCAGCGGACTAGCGGGAGGTCTGTACAATGAGCAGTTCTTC. It codes for CASSGLAGGLYNEQFF.

This chain connects TRBV6-2 or TRBV6-3 to TRBJ2-7; 9 positions match TRBD1. The CDR3 totals 14 residues. The germline CDR1 and CDR2 sequences are MNHEY and SVGEGT. V lost 5 bases and J lost 6; bases outside the gene matches: 8. Here the CDR3 reads CASSRQGGYGEQYF. CDR3 bases: TGTGCCAGCAGTCGACAGGGGGGATATGGCGAGCAGTACTTC.

Only one count was recorded for this clone. This chain uses TRBV19 with TRBJ1-1, with unresolved D. CDR1 and CDR2 from the germline V gene are LNHDA and SQIVND (reference sequence). V was trimmed by 2 bases and J by 8 bases, leaving 9 bases between them. This CDR3 is 12 amino acids long. Here the CDR3 reads CASSITQQEAFF. CDR3 sequence (DNA): TGTGCCAGTAGTATAACCCAACAGGAAGCTTTCTTT.

The chain is built from TRBV3-1 (or the pseudogene TRBV3-2) and TRBJ2-1; D is perhaps TRBD2 (6 bases). Germline assignment: CDR1 LGHDT and CDR2 YNNKEL (reference sequence). Trimming cost V 0 bases and J 7 bases, with 13 bases left between them. There are 15 residues in the CDR3. CDR3 nucleotide sequence: TGTGCCAGCAGCCAAGAGGTTAGCGCGGGGAATGAGCAGTTCTTC. This encodes CASSQEVSAGNEQFF.

The chain recombines TRBV5-8 with TRBJ2-3; 10 nucleotides agree with TRBD2. With V trimmed by 1 base and J by 4 bases, 6 bases remained unmatched. The CDR3 totals 16 residues. The germline gives CDR1 SGHTS, CDR2 YDEGEE. For the CDR3, the DNA is TGTGCCAGCAGCTTGACGGCCAGCGGGGGGGCAGATACGCAGTATTTT. Protein: CASSLTASGGADTQYF.

Only one count was recorded for this clone. This chain connects TRBV11-2 to TRBJ2-1; 9 bases fit TRBD2. J was trimmed by 5 bases and V by 1 base; bases with no gene match: 9. CDR3 length equals 17 residues. Germline assignment: CDR1 SGHAT and CDR2 FQNNGV. The CDR3 sequence: CASSLVGGGAENNEQFF. The CDR3 DNA is TGTGCCAGCAGCTTAGTGGGCGGGGGGGCAGAAAACAATGAGCAGTTCTTC.

The chain carries TRBV14 and TRBJ2-5, with 10 bases lining up with TRBD2. V shed 4 bases, J shed 1 base, and the junction held 6 bases outside the gene matches. The CDR3 has 16 residues. Germline values: CDR1 SGHDN, CDR2 FVKESK. The CDR3 DNA reads TGTGCCAGCAGCCCTGGGGTAGCGGGAGGCCAAGAGACCCAGTACTTC. Residues: CASSPGVAGGQETQYF.

This clone was observed a handful of times. The chain has TRBV28 and TRBJ2-7; 8 nucleotides line up with TRBD1. The germline gives CDR1 MDHEN, CDR2 SYDVKM. The CDR3 spans 15 residues. Trimming removed 7 bases from V and 1 base from J; junction bases left unmatched: 9. DNA for the CDR3: TGTGCCAGCATCCCGACCGGGACAGGTTCCTACGAGCAGTACTTC. It yields the protein CASIPTGTGSYEQYF.

V is TRBV30 and J is TRBJ2-2, with 10 nucleotides matching TRBD2. The CDR3 has 16 residues. Germline V CDR1 and CDR2: GTSNPN, SVGIG (reference sequence). V was clipped by 0 bases and J by 2 bases; unmatched bases: 3. As DNA, the CDR3 is TGTGCCTGGAGTGTTTTAGCGGGGGGTAACACCGGGGAGCTGTTTTTT. Translated, it gives CAWSVLAGGNTGELFF.

This chain joins TRBV28 and TRBJ2-7; 10 positions match TRBD1. Germline V gene data show CDR1 as MDHEN and CDR2 as SYDVKM. This CDR3 spans 16 amino acids. V shed 6 bases and J 4 bases; nucleotides not matched to a gene: 12. In nucleotides, the CDR3 is TGTGCCAGCAGCTTCAAGGACAGGGGGATGGGTTACGAGCAGTACTTC. Protein product: CASSFKDRGMGYEQYF.

The V call is TRBV3-1 (or the pseudogene TRBV3-2), the J call TRBJ2-1; 7 bases match TRBD2. Germline loops: CDR1 LGHDT, CDR2 YNNKEL (reference sequence). The V segment lost 0 bases and the J segment 7 bases; nucleotides outside the gene matches: 6. This CDR3 region has 15 residues. CDR3 sequence: CASSQDTRGVNEQFF. CDR3 nucleotides: TGTGCCAGCAGCCAAGATACTCGGGGGGTTAATGAGCAGTTCTTC.

The V call is TRBV6-5, the J call TRBJ1-5; TRBD1 matches 7 bases. The CDR3 is 13 amino acids. The germline V gene encodes CDR1 MNHEY and CDR2 SVGAGI. The junction had 7 bases not matched to a gene; V was cut back by 7 bases and J by 7 bases. For the CDR3, the DNA is TGTGCCAGCAATCACAGGGGTGGGCAGCCCCAGCATTTT. Translation: CASNHRGGQPQHF.

This chain links TRBV7-8 with TRBJ2-3, with 9 bases identical to TRBD2. Per the germline V gene, CDR1 is SGHVS and CDR2 is FQNEAQ. V lost 2 bases and J lost 5; bases outside the gene matches: 11. CDR3 length: 17 amino acids. For the CDR3, the DNA is TGTGCCAGCAGCTTAAGGTACAGCGGGGGGTCGCAAGATACGCAGTATTTT. This encodes CASSLRYSGGSQDTQYF.

This sequence joins TRBV2 and TRBJ2-1; D remains unclear. Looked up from germline, CDR1 is SNHLY and CDR2 is FYNNEI. The CDR3 is 13 residues long. Trimming took 5 bases from V and 5 from J, leaving 10 bases between them. CDR3 coding DNA: TGTGCCAGCAGTTGGAACAGAAACAATGAGCAGTTCTTC. It codes for CASSWNRNNEQFF. The whole variable domain, remainder taken from reference TRBV2 and TRBJ2-1, is EPEVTQTPSHQVTQMGQEVILRCVPISNHLYFYWYRQILGQKVEFLVSFYNNEISEKSEIFDDQFSVERPDGSNFTLKIRSTKLEDSAMYFCASSWNRNNEQFFGPGTRLTVL.

This clone showed up just a few times. This chain links TRBV5-4 with TRBJ2-2; 8 positions agree with TRBD1. The CDR3 is made up of 16 amino acids. Germline CDR1 and CDR2: SGHNT and YYREEE (reference sequence). After removal of 3 bases from V and 7 bases from J, the junction contained 11 bases not matched to a gene. As DNA, the CDR3 is TGTGCCAGCAGCTCCCTAACCAGGGGGCAGGGCGGGGAGCTGTTTTTT. Amino acids: CASSSLTRGQGGELFF.

J is TRBJ2-3 and V is TRBV11-1, with 12 bases identical to TRBD2. Germline CDR1 reads SGHAT; CDR2 reads FQDESV (reference sequence). The V segment lost 5 bases and the J segment 4 bases; nucleotides outside the gene matches: 7. The CDR3 is 16 amino acids. CDR3 sequence (DNA): TGTGCCAGCAGCCCTACTACTAGCGGGAGGCCAGATACGCAGTATTTT. Translating it yields CASSPTTSGRPDTQYF.

This clone was seen repeatedly, ten times or more. This sequence joins TRBV5-4 and TRBJ1-2, with a tentative D call TRBD1 (5 bases). Germline CDR1 is SGHNT and CDR2 is YYREEE (reference sequence). The CDR3 spans 16 residues. With 6 bases removed from V and 0 bases from J, the gap between germline ends came to 18 bases. CDR3 nucleotides: TGTGCCAGCACCTCGCCCCTAGGGGCTACTAACTATGGCTACACCTTC. Translating gives CASTSPLGATNYGYTF.

This chain uses TRBV14 with TRBJ1-6; D call uncertain. The V gene lost 8 bases and the J gene lost 8 bases, with 13 bases spanning the gap. The CDR3 runs to 13 residues. Germline CDR1 and CDR2: SGHDN and FVKESK. CDR3 in DNA: TGTGCCAGCGCGCGCGGGATTGATTCACCCCTCCACTTT. The encoded protein is CASARGIDSPLHF.

The rearrangement uses TRBV6-1 and TRBJ2-1; 10 bases match TRBD2. The CDR3 consists of 16 residues. Germline V lookup: CDR1 MNHNS, CDR2 SASEGT. Trimming cost V 1 base and J 4 bases; bases outside gene matches: 4. The CDR3 reads CASSEGVAGGYNEQFF. DNA for the CDR3: TGTGCCAGCAGTGAAGGAGTAGCGGGAGGATACAATGAGCAGTTCTTC.

The chain uses TRBV20-1 and TRBJ2-1; D uncertain. Per germline, CDR1 DFQATT and CDR2 SNEGSKA (reference sequence). The V end lost 6 bases, the J end lost 3 bases, and 6 bases lay between the germline ends. CDR3 size: 11 residues. This chain's CDR3 is CSADFYNEQFF. For the CDR3, the DNA is TGCAGTGCCGACTTCTACAATGAGCAGTTCTTC.

This clone was recorded once. The chain is built from TRBV7-8 and TRBJ2-5; TRBD2 matches at 12 bases. The V gene's germline CDR1 is SGHVS and CDR2 FQNEAQ. V shed 1 base, J shed 4 bases, and the junction held 7 bases outside the gene matches. The CDR3 length is 17 residues. As DNA, the CDR3 is TGTGCCAGCAGCTTAGGCCTAGCGGGAGGGCCCCGAGAGACCCAGTACTTC. The encoded protein is CASSLGLAGGPRETQYF. Variable domain in full (rest from reference TRBV7-8 and TRBJ2-5): GAGVSQSPRYKVAKRGQDVALRCDPISGHVSLFWYQQALGQGPEFLTYFQNEAQLDKSGLPSDRFFAERPEGSVSTLKIQRTQQEDSAVYLCASSLGLAGGPRETQYFGPGTRLLVL.